One sample yielded the 7 T cell receptor delta chains listed below, sequenced in a study of delta chains in infants with herpesvirus infections. PBMC RNA was reverse transcribed using gamma-chain- and delta-chain-specific primers. TCRdb called clones anew from the RT-PCR reads with CATT. The sample lists 1,100 or so delta-chain clones; under 45% were seen once. Specimen: peripheral blood, collected at time point 3 of longitudinal follow-up. The receptor source for this set is a human donor who was a Ugandan infant, either HIV-exposed or HIV-unexposed (not recorded which).

This clone was seen more than once but under ten times. The chain uses TRDV2 and TRDJ3; 11 bases align to TRDD3. V lost 0 bases and J lost 3; bases outside the gene matches: 3. The CDR3 is made up of 18 amino acids. Germline V gene sequence: CDR1 GEAIGNYY, CDR2 EKD. The CDR3 DNA reads as TGTGCCTGTGACACCGGATGGGGGATACGCTGGGACACCCGACAGATGTTTTTC. Protein: CACDTGWGIRWDTRQMFF.

Relative to its sample, this clone is large. At one end the junction does not follow the germline gene, possibly because of a read error. This rearrangement joins TRDV1 to TRDJ1, with D possibly matching TRDD3 (6 bases). The CDR3 totals 17 residues. Germline V gene sequence: CDR1 TSWWSYY, CDR2 QGS. The CDR3 DNA is TGTGCTCTTGGGCAACTAATGGGGGTTTGGTACACCGATAAACTCATCTTT. This sequence encodes CALGQLMGVWYTDKLIF.

In its sample, this clone was seen a few times. The CDR3 bases are TGTGCTCTTGGGGAACCTCCCTCCCGCCCTGTGGCCGTTAGCACCGATAAACTCATCTTT. This sequence encodes CALGEPPSRPVAVSTDKLIF. The chain has TRDV1 and TRDJ1; no reliable D call. The CDR3 has 20 residues. From germline, CDR1 is TSWWSYY and CDR2 QGS. Trimming took 1 base from V and 1 from J, leaving 25 bases between them.

Only a few counts were recorded for this clone. This chain connects TRDV1 to TRDJ1, with TRDD3 matching 10 bases. CDR1 is TSWWSYY and CDR2 is QGS in the germline V gene. CDR3 size: 19 residues. The V and J ends lost 2 bases and 0 bases, in that order; junction bases with no gene match: 12. This CDR3 is CALGEFTMKTGGYTDKLIF. CDR3 coding DNA: TGTGCTCTTGGGGAATTCACTATGAAGACTGGGGGATACACCGATAAACTCATCTTT.

The CDR3 region has the DNA TGTGCTCTTGGGGAAGTATCCCCGCTCGTTACTAGGGGATACGCATACACCGATAAACTCATCTTT. Its translation is CALGEVSPLVTRGYAYTDKLIF. J is TRDJ1 and V is TRDV1; the match to TRDD3 covers 9 bases. Per germline, CDR1 TSWWSYY and CDR2 QGS. This CDR3 region has 22 residues. The trim removed 2 bases at V and 0 bases at J, leaving 22 bases unmatched.

As regards this clone: This sequence may be a read error, since a much larger clone differs from it by one base. J is TRDJ1 and V is TRDV1, with 8 bases matching TRDD3. Germline CDR1 reads TSWWSYY; CDR2 reads QGS. This CDR3 is built from 20 residues. V shed 1 base and J 0 bases; nucleotides not matched to a gene: 16. CDR3 in DNA: TGTGCTCTTGGGGAACCGGGGCCCAATTCGTGCTGGGGGAACACCGATAAACTCATCTTT. It yields the protein CALGEPGPNSCWGNTDKLIF.

A few counts support this clone. CDR3 protein: CAYRRLPSTLSDKLIF. The CDR3 DNA is TGTGCTTATAGGAGACTTCCCTCAACCCTCTCCGATAAACTCATCTTT. The chain is built from TRAV38-2/DV8 and TRDJ1; a weak D match, TRDD2 (5 bases). The germline CDR1 and CDR2 sequences are TSESDYY and QEAYKQQN. V lost 2 bases and J lost 3, with 17 bases in between. The CDR3 is 16 residues long.